The clone carrying this TCR beta chain was seen more than once but under ten times. This record belongs to a study of CD8+CD57+ T cells in acquired aplastic anemia. Trimming removed 1 base from V and 6 bases from J; junction bases left unmatched: 10. The CDR3 has 17 residues. The germline gives CDR1 SGHRS, CDR2 YFSETQ. Patients chosen for sequencing had CD8+CD57+ cells that had expanded, as shown by flow cytometry. None of the patients had been given any therapy when their blood was sampled. The study profiled TCR beta VDJ and CDR3 using genomic DNA as template. TCRdb processed the reads anew with MiXCR; each CDR3 protein has one entry. The sample has roughly 100,000 distinct CDR3 sequences, about 66% seen once.

Sequencing input: sorted CD4+, CD8+, or CD8+CD57+ T cells (not recorded which) from PBMCs. This clonotype was obtained from a human donor with aplastic anemia. This chain uses TRBV5-1 with TRBJ2-2, with 9 bases aligning to TRBD2. The CDR3 is CASSLSDVAGVAGELFF. Here the CDR3 DNA reads TGCGCCAGCAGCTTGTCCGATGTAGCGGGGGTAGCCGGGGAGCTGTTTTTT.